Included here is one T cell receptor (beta chain) sequence, with context. Its antigen is currently unknown. The data belong to a study of T cells after yellow fever vaccination. This CDR3 spans 14 amino acids. V lost 1 base, J lost 1 base, and 11 bases lay in between. The V gene's germline CDR1 is DFQATT and CDR2 SNEGSKA (reference sequence). UMIs and a universal primer site were added when TCR cDNA was made by 5'RACE template switching. TCRdb reprocessed the 5' RACE reads via MiXCR and lists one record per CDR3 protein. The sample contains approximately 550,000 distinct CDR3 sequences, approximately 12% of which appear only once. Overall study findings and caveats: In post-booster samples, most primary-vaccination clones reappeared (about 96% CD4, 88% CD8).

The input for sequencing was PBMCs, taken on the day of the yellow fever booster vaccination. The chain carries TRBV20-1 and TRBJ2-7; D possibly corresponds to TRBD2 (6 bases). This TCR came from a man younger than 45 who received the YFV17D yellow fever vaccine. The CDR3, as DNA: TGCAGTGCTAGAGGAGGTGGGAGGTCCTACGAGCAGTACTTC. Its translation is CSARGGGRSYEQYF.